The 20 T cell receptor beta chains given below trace back to one sample, sequenced in a study of blood T cells in healthy people across ages. Sample-barcoded 5' priming and a J-beta primer mix drove a second PCR of roughly 7 to 11 cycles. MiXCR, applied by TCRdb to the 5' RACE reads, yields one record per CDR3 protein. The table has roughly 1.5 million distinct CDR3 sequences, approximately 39% seen once. Input material: blood. The receptors were gathered from a woman under 30 in good health.

The gene calls are TRBV3-1 and TRBJ2-3; D tentatively fits TRBD1 or TRBD2 (6 bases each). CDR3 length equals 13 residues. Per the germline V gene, CDR1 is LGHDT and CDR2 is YNNKEL (reference sequence). Trimming removed 1 base at V and 9 bases at J, with 11 bases between. The CDR3 DNA reads as TGTGCCAGCAGCCAAGTCCCGGGGGCGACGCAGTATTTT. Its protein product is CASSQVPGATQYF.

The chain combines TRBV25-1 with TRBJ1-3; 8 positions match TRBD1. The length of the CDR3 is 16 residues. V shed 6 bases, J shed 4 bases, and the junction held 11 bases outside the gene matches. Germline assignment: CDR1 MGHDK and CDR2 SYGVNS. The CDR3 loop reads CASSPSGGTGGNTIYF. The CDR3 region has the DNA TGTGCCAGCAGCCCCTCGGGGGGGACAGGCGGAAACACCATATATTTT.

The genes are TRBV18 and TRBJ1-2; TRBD1 agrees at 7 bases. Germline CDR1 is KGHSH and CDR2 is LQKENI. The CDR3 is made up of 14 amino acids. Trimming at V came to 1 base and at J to 3 bases, leaving 2 bases not matched to a gene. The CDR3, as DNA: TGTGCCAGCTCACCACTCGGGACAGACTATGGCTACACCTTC. It codes for CASSPLGTDYGYTF.

This clonotype was seen more than once but under ten times. The junction departs from the called germline gene at one end, perhaps through a read error. The rearrangement joins TRBV20-1 to TRBJ2-5; no clear D gene. This CDR3 is 14 amino acids long. The germline gives CDR1 DFQATT, CDR2 SNEGSKA (reference sequence). The CDR3 coding sequence is TGCAGCGCTAGAGTCTGGGCCACTGACGAGACCCAGTACTTC. Translating gives CSARVWATDETQYF.

This clonotype was counted once. The chain employs TRBV10-1 and TRBJ1-1; possible D gene TRBD1, 6 bases. This CDR3 region has 13 residues. Trimming shortened V by 2 bases and J by 9 bases, and 13 bases separated the two germline ends. CDR1 is WNHNN and CDR2 is SYGVQD in the germline V gene (reference sequence). CDR3: CASSENDRLKAFF. In DNA form, the CDR3 reads TGCGCCAGCAGTGAGAACGACAGGCTGAAAGCTTTCTTT.

A remark on this clonotype: One base away lies a much larger clone, so this may be a sequencing read error. V is TRBV25-1 and J is TRBJ2-5, with D tentatively TRBD1 (5 bases). Germline V gives CDR1 MGHDK, CDR2 SYGVNS. The CDR3 consists of 13 residues. Trimming removed 6 bases at V and 1 base at J, with 9 bases between. The CDR3 sequence: CASSRQSQETQYF. CDR3 nucleotides: TGTGCCAGCAGCCGACAGAGCCAAGAGACCCAGTACTTC.

This clonotype was seen just once. The chain couples TRBV14 to TRBJ2-2; no firm D call. Germline V gives CDR1 SGHDN, CDR2 FVKESK. V lost 4 bases, J lost 4 bases, and 7 bases lay in between. The CDR3 is 13 amino acids. In DNA, the CDR3 is TGTGCCAGCAGCCGAGTGGTCACCGGGGAGCTGTTTTTT. Residues: CASSRVVTGELFF.

The chain carries TRBV20-1 and TRBJ1-4; no firm D call. The CDR3 is made up of 14 amino acids. The germline CDR1 and CDR2 sequences are DFQATT and SNEGSKA (reference sequence). The ends were cut back, 0 bases at V and 5 bases at J, with 10 bases in the middle. The CDR3 region is CSARDLEVNEKLFF. Here the CDR3 DNA reads TGCAGTGCTAGAGATCTAGAAGTCAATGAAAAACTGTTTTTT.

The DNA of the CDR3 is TGTGCCAGCAGTTCACAGGGGGTCAGCACCGGGGAGCTGTTTTTT. As protein: CASSSQGVSTGELFF. The chain couples TRBV12-3 or TRBV12-4 to TRBJ2-2; 8 bases fit TRBD1. The V gene end was trimmed by 4 bases and the J gene end by 4 bases; junction bases not matched to a gene: 5. The CDR3 is 15 residues long.

The rearrangement joins TRBV7-2 to TRBJ2-5; D uncertain. CDR3 size: 10 residues. V lost 5 bases and J 9 bases, leaving 7 bases between the germline ends. Germline CDR1 is SGHTA and CDR2 is FQGNSA. CDR3: CASSTDPQYF. The DNA for the CDR3 is TGTGCCAGCAGCACAGACCCCCAGTACTTC.

The gene calls are TRBV20-1 and TRBJ1-1; maybe TRBD1 (6 bases). Trimming cost V 6 bases and J 7 bases, with 15 bases left between them. The CDR3 spans 12 residues. Germline V gives CDR1 DFQATT, CDR2 SNEGSKA (reference sequence). This CDR3 is CSASRGGSEAFF. In DNA, the CDR3 is TGCAGTGCCTCACGCGGGGGCAGTGAAGCTTTCTTT.

The rearrangement links TRBV11-2 to TRBJ2-5; 9 bases map to TRBD1. Germline V CDR1 and CDR2: SGHAT, FQNNGV. The CDR3 length is 15 residues. Germline trimming cut 5 bases from V and 11 bases from J; bases unmatched to any gene: 15. The CDR3 reads CASSILQGANNEQYF. The CDR3 coding sequence is TGTGCCAGCAGCATCTTACAGGGGGCGAACAATGAGCAGTACTTC. The variable domain in full, completed from reference TRBV11-2 and TRBJ2-5, reads EAGVAQSPRYKIIEKRQSVAFWCNPISGHATLYWYQQILGQGPKLLIQFQNNGVVDDSQLPKDRFSAERLKGVDSTLKIQPAKLEDSAVYLCASSILQGANNEQYFGPGTRLLVL.

This chain links TRBV24-1 with TRBJ2-1; the match to TRBD1 covers 8 bases. J gave up 6 bases and V 4 bases, and 10 bases lay outside the gene matches. The V gene's germline CDR1 is KGHDR and CDR2 SFDVKD. The CDR3 is 16 residues long. CDR3 nucleotide sequence: TGTGCCACCAGTGACACCGGGACAGGAATCAGCAATGAGCAGTTCTTC. Translating it yields CATSDTGTGISNEQFF.

This clonotype was seen a few times. This sequence joins TRBV6-6 and TRBJ2-1; 8 bases are a match to TRBD1. V shed 0 bases, J shed 4 bases, and the junction held 2 bases outside the gene matches. Germline CDR1 reads MNHNY; CDR2 reads SVGAGI (reference sequence). CDR3 size: 15 residues. CDR3 coding DNA: TGTGCCAGCAGTTACTCGAACAGGGGGTACAATGAGCAGTTCTTC. Protein product: CASSYSNRGYNEQFF.

This clonotype was counted only a few times. CDR3: CATSERDRRGANVLTF. DNA of the CDR3: TGTGCCACCAGTGAACGTGACAGGCGTGGGGCCAACGTCCTGACTTTC. The chain is built from TRBV24-1 and TRBJ2-6; perhaps TRBD1 as D (6 bases). From germline, CDR1 is KGHDR and CDR2 SFDVKD. Trimming shortened V by 4 bases and J by 3 bases, and 12 bases separated the two germline ends. This CDR3 comprises 16 residues.

Worth noting for this clonotype: The junction shows a germline mismatch at one end, possibly a read error. V is TRBV20-1 and J is TRBJ2-7, with D perhaps matching TRBD1 (5 bases). Germline V CDR1 and CDR2: DFQATT, SNEGSKA (reference sequence). The CDR3 has 15 amino acids. The CDR3 here is CSVPTGPGIPYEQYF. The CDR3 coding sequence is TGCAGTGTCCCGACCGGGCCAGGGATACCCTATGAGCAGTACTTC.

A few counts support this clonotype. The V call is TRBV20-1, the J call TRBJ1-5; D remains unclear. The ends were cut back, 4 bases at V and 2 bases at J, with 9 bases in the middle. The V gene's germline CDR1 is DFQATT and CDR2 SNEGSKA (reference sequence). The CDR3 loop spans 13 amino acids. CDR3 in DNA: TGCAGTGCTACCGCACGGGGCAATCAGCCCCAGCATTTT. This sequence encodes CSATARGNQPQHF.

The chain links TRBV20-1 to TRBJ1-1; D ambiguous. The CDR3 extends over 13 amino acids. Trimming removed 3 bases from V and 6 bases from J, with 14 bases in between. Germline V CDR1 and CDR2: DFQATT, SNEGSKA (reference sequence). Here the CDR3 DNA reads TGCAGTGCTAGGGCGGCAGTCAATCCTGAAGCTTTCTTT. It encodes CSARAAVNPEAFF.

The CDR3 DNA reads as TGTGCCAGCAGTTTTATTCTAGCGGGAGTTAAAGAGACCCAGTACTTC. Translated, it gives CASSFILAGVKETQYF. The chain is built from TRBV28 and TRBJ2-5; 10 nucleotides agree with TRBD2. Germline lookup yields CDR1 MDHEN and CDR2 SYDVKM. The CDR3 consists of 16 residues. V was clipped by 3 bases and J by 3 bases; unmatched bases: 7.

The table lists this clonotype with a count of one. V is TRBV19 and J is TRBJ2-3; 10 bases are shared with TRBD2. The CDR3 runs to 17 residues. Germline trimming cut 8 bases from V and 0 bases from J; bases unmatched to any gene: 11. CDR1 LNHDA and CDR2 SQIVND come from the germline V gene (reference sequence). The CDR3 region has the DNA TGTGCCAGTTCTAGGGCTAGCGGGGGACTTAGCACAGATACGCAGTATTTT. Its protein product is CASSRASGGLSTDTQYF.